This TCR beta chain originates from a study of shared clonotypes between healthy human individuals. With respect to this clone: The antigen remains unidentified.

Deep-level running was used for the assay. The authors' processing: Filtering differed, since immunoSEQ gave only junction sequences and no quality scores. TCRdb keeps only in-frame clones here, not all; method: immunoSEQ multiplex PCR. Clonal size and the V and J genes are those of that table, whereas D and trimming came from the DNA. The repertoire holds roughly 2.1 million clones, with roughly 91% as singletons. Study observations and caveats: Several donors had approximately 4.6% of their naive CD4 clonotypes in common.

This CDR3 region has 16 residues. Germline V gene data show CDR1 as SGHTA and CDR2 as FQGTGA. With V trimmed by 1 base and J by 7 bases, 8 bases remained unmatched. Naive CD8 cells, CD45RO-negative and positively selected for CCR7, excluded terminally differentiated effector memory CD45RA+ cells. The receptor was isolated from a man younger than 35 in good health. Some clones in this sample may be carry-over from other donors' samples. The chain is built from TRBV7-3 and TRBJ2-1; 9 nucleotides agree with TRBD2. The sample taken for sequencing was naive CD8+ T cells from PBMCs. This CDR3 is CASSLIGGLATNEQFF. The DNA of the CDR3 is TGTGCCAGCAGCTTAATTGGGGGACTAGCAACGAATGAGCAGTTCTTC.